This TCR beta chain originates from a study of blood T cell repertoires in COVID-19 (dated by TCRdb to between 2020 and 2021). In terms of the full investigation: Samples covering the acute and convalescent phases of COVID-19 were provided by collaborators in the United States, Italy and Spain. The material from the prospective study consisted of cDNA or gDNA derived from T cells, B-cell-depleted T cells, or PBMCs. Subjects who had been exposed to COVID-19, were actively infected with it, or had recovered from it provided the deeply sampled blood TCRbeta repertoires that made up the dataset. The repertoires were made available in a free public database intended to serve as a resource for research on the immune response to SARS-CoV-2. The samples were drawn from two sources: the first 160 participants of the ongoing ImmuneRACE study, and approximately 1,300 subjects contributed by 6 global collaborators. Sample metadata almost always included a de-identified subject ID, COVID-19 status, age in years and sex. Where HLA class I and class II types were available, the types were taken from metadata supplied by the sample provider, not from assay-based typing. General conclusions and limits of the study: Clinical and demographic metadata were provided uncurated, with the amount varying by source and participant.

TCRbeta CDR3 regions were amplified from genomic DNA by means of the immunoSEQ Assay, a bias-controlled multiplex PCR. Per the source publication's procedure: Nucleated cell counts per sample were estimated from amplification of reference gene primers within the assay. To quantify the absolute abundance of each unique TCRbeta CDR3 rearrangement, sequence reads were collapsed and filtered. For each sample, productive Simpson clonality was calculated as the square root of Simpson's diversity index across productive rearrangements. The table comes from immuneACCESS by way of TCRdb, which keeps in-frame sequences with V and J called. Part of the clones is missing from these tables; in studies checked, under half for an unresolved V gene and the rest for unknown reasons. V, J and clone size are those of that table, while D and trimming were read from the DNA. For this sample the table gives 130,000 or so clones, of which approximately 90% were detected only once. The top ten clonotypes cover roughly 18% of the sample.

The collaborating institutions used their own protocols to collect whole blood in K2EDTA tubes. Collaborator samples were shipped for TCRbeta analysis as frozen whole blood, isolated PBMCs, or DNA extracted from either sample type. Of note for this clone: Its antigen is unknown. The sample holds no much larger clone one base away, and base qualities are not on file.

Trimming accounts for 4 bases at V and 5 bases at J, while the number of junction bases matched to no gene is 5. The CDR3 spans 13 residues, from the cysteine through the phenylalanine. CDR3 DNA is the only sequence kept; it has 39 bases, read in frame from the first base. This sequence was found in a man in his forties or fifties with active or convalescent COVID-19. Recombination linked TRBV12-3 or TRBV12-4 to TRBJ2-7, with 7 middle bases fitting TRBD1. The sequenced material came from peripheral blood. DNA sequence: TGTGCCAGCAGTTCCAGGACAGGCCACGAGCAGTACTTC. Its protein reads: CASSSRTGHEQYF.